These 13 T cell receptor beta chains came from one sample sequenced in a study of T cell responses to AZD1222 COVID-19 vaccine. Libraries were prepared by immunoSEQ multiplex PCR; TCRdb keeps only in-frame clonotypes and omits some of them. The table shows some 130,000 clones, with roughly 90% occurring only once. This sample comprised peripheral blood, obtained on day 0 of AZD1222 vaccination. These TCRs come from an adult in good health.

V usage is TRBV6-2 or TRBV6-3 and J usage is TRBJ2-1, with TRBD2 matching 8 bases. Germline V CDR1 and CDR2: MNHEY, SVGEGT. The trim removed 0 bases at V and 3 bases at J, leaving 7 bases unmatched. CDR3 size: 17 residues. The CDR3 nucleotides are TGTGCCAGCAGTTACTCCCCGCCAGCGGGGGTCTACAATGAGCAGTTCTTC. This translates into CASSYSPPAGVYNEQFF.

V usage is TRBV30 and J usage is TRBJ2-1; TRBD2 might be the D (5 bases). Deletions cut 2 bases from V and 4 bases from J, with 12 bases between. Germline CDR1 and CDR2: GTSNPN and SVGIG (reference sequence). There are 14 residues in the CDR3. This CDR3 is CAWSTGLDYNEQFF. In DNA form, the CDR3 reads TGTGCCTGGAGTACCGGACTGGATTACAATGAGCAGTTCTTC.

The sample holds one count of this clone. V usage is TRBV12-3 or TRBV12-4 and J usage is TRBJ2-7; 7 bases fit TRBD1. CDR3 length: 13 amino acids. V dropped 6 bases and J dropped 4; count of bases not matched to a gene: 6. For the CDR3, the DNA is TGTGCCAGCAGGCAGGGACAGACGTACGAGCAGTACTTC. Translated, it gives CASRQGQTYEQYF.

The chain recombines TRBV5-1 with TRBJ1-2; D is unresolved. Germline lookup yields CDR1 SGHRS and CDR2 YFSETQ. The V end lost 2 bases, the J end lost 0 bases, and 8 bases lay between the germline ends. CDR3 size: 14 residues. DNA of the CDR3: TGCGCCAGCAGCTTAGGCTGGGCTAACTATGGCTACACCTTC. Amino acids: CASSLGWANYGYTF.

In this sample, this clone is medium-sized. Other DNA sequences within the sample encode an identical CDR3. The rearrangement joins TRBV7-9 to TRBJ1-2; 8 bases line up with TRBD1. From germline, CDR1 is SEHNR and CDR2 FQNEAQ (reference sequence). After removal of 5 bases from V and 5 bases from J, the junction contained 10 bases not matched to a gene. CDR3 size: 15 residues. CDR3 DNA: TGTGCCAGCAGCCCCCGACAGGGGACGGGATATGGCTACACCTTC. Translated: CASSPRQGTGYGYTF.

The rearrangement joins TRBV27 to TRBJ2-2; D is unresolved. V dropped 4 bases and J dropped 5 bases, with 26 bases sitting between them. The germline V gene has CDR1 MNHEY and CDR2 SMNVEV (reference sequence). This CDR3 is 19 amino acids long. The CDR3 reads CASSSVTVPGLSLTGELFF. The CDR3 coding sequence is TGTGCCAGCAGTTCTGTTACGGTGCCGGGCCTTTCTTTGACCGGGGAGCTGTTTTTT.

The chain links TRBV4-1 to TRBJ1-1; D perhaps matches TRBD1 (6 bases). Per the germline V gene, CDR1 is MGHRA and CDR2 is YSYEKL. The CDR3 has 15 residues. V was pared by 2 bases and J by 4 bases, with 14 bases between. In DNA form, the CDR3 reads TGCGCCAGCAGCCAACGACAGGCCCTGGCCACTGAAGCTTTCTTT. This codes for CASSQRQALATEAFF.

The rearrangement joins TRBV25-1 to TRBJ2-7, with D unclear. The germline V gene encodes CDR1 MGHDK and CDR2 SYGVNS. CDR3 size: 16 residues. V was trimmed by 10 bases and J by 0 bases, leaving 22 bases between them. CDR3 coding DNA: TGTGCCACCAAGGGAATACTACCAACCGCCTCCTACGAGCAGTACTTC. Protein sequence: CATKGILPTASYEQYF.

The chain employs TRBV19 and TRBJ1-2, with D maybe TRBD1 (5 bases). This CDR3 contains 13 residues. V was trimmed by 7 bases and J by 3 bases, leaving 12 bases between them. The germline CDR1 and CDR2 sequences are LNHDA and SQIVND (reference sequence). CDR3: CASTRDLDYGYTF. The CDR3 coding sequence is TGTGCCAGTACTCGGGACTTGGACTATGGCTACACCTTC.

This clone was recorded once. The rearrangement links TRBV25-1 to TRBJ1-2; 7 bases are a match to TRBD1. The CDR3 runs to 13 residues. Germline CDR1 MGHDK, CDR2 SYGVNS. V gave up 4 bases and J gave up 2 bases; unmatched junction bases: 1. In DNA, the CDR3 is TGTGCCAGCAGTGCACAGGGGAACTATGGCTACACCTTC. This gives the protein CASSAQGNYGYTF.

The gene calls are TRBV6-5 and TRBJ2-2; unclear D gene. V was trimmed by 0 bases and J by 5 bases, leaving 7 bases between them. CDR3 length: 14 residues. Germline-derived CDR1 and CDR2 are MNHEY and SVGAGI. CDR3 loop: CASSYSDETGELFF. The CDR3 DNA is TGTGCCAGCAGTTACTCGGATGAAACCGGGGAGCTGTTTTTT.

The chain couples TRBV4-2 to TRBJ1-1; D remains unclear. V was cut by 3 bases and J by 0 bases, with 5 bases left in between. The CDR3 sequence is 13 residues long. CDR1 and CDR2 (germline): LGHNA, YNFKEQ. The CDR3 region is CASSQQVNTEAFF. The CDR3 DNA sequence: TGTGCCAGCAGCCAGCAAGTGAACACTGAAGCTTTCTTT.

The chain recombines TRBV25-1 with TRBJ2-3; D is tentatively TRBD1 or TRBD2 (5 bases each). Per the germline V gene, CDR1 is MGHDK and CDR2 is SYGVNS. The CDR3 contains 15 residues. Trimming cost V 4 bases and J 0 bases, with 11 bases left between them. The CDR3 DNA reads as TGTGCCAGCAGTGGGGGGACGACTAGCACAGATACGCAGTATTTT. It translates to CASSGGTTSTDTQYF.